The clone carrying this TCR beta chain was found many times. The sample is drawn from a study of T cells in Graves' hyperthyroidism and ophthalmopathy. Every diagnosis used clinical symptoms, serum thyroxine and TRAb, thyroid ultrasound and orbital computed tomography. From RNA transcripts, TCR beta CDR3 regions were amplified. In the first-round RT-PCR of the TCR CDR3, the HTBI primer set was used. TCRdb redid the calling of the multiplex PCR reads with MiXCR, one entry per CDR3 protein. Found here are 400,000 to 600,000 distinct CDR3 sequences, about 20% of them singletons; the top ten hold about 25%. The CDR3 has 11 amino acids. Germline loops: CDR1 GTSNPN, CDR2 SVGIG (reference sequence). Trimming took 5 bases from V and 3 from J, leaving 8 bases between them.

The sample consisted of blood. The chain is built from TRBV30 and TRBJ2-7, with D possibly matching TRBD2 (6 bases). The clonotype comes from a man younger than 35 with Graves' hyperthyroidism. DNA of the CDR3: TGTGCCTGGGAAGCGGGCTACGAGCAGTACTTC. As protein: CAWEAGYEQYF.